A selection of T cell receptor beta chains follows, all from one sample in a study of OX40 agonist ivuxolimab in advanced cancers. The data were produced by immunoSEQ multiplex PCR, yet TCRdb's version contains in-frame clones alone and is incomplete. The sample yields some 70,000 clones, about 92% seen once. The sample consisted of CD4+ or CD8+ T cells sorted from blood, taken in a trial of the OX40 agonist ivuxolimab. These receptors came from an adult with an advanced solid tumor such as melanoma, head and neck, liver or kidney cancer. The CDR3 runs from the conserved cysteine through the conserved F or W. The D gene is left open where the match is weak. The listing skips clone size in some rows; elsewhere it reads once, few, many or a size class.

-,-,TRBJ2-5,TRBV7-6,CASSPTRGNQETQYF,TGTGCCAGCAGTCCTACTAGGGGGAACCAAGAGACCCAGTACTTC
-,-,TRBJ2-2,TRBV4-1,CASSLEIRGTGELFF,TGCGCCAGCAGCTTAGAAATCAGGGGCACCGGGGAGCTGTTTTTT
-,-,TRBJ1-3,TRBV7-8,CASSLAPITLRNTIYF,TGTGCCAGCAGCTTAGCGCCAATTACCTTAAGGAACACCATATATTTT
-,-,TRBJ1-2,TRBV4-1,CASSQALLLDRNAGYTF,TGCGCCAGCAGCCAAGCACTCCTCTTAGACAGGAACGCTGGCTACACCTTC
-,TRBD2,TRBJ2-1,TRBV5-1,CASSDSGGVYNEQFF,TGCGCCAGCAGCGACAGCGGGGGGGTATACAATGAGCAGTTCTTC
-,-,TRBJ1-1,TRBV5-4,CASSRQFNTEAFF,TGTGCCAGCAGCAGGCAGTTTAACACTGAAGCTTTCTTT
-,TRBD1,TRBJ1-6,TRBV6-1,CASRVWGQGHSPLHF,TGTGCCAGCCGTGTTTGGGGACAGGGCCATTCACCCCTCCACTTT
-,TRBD1,TRBJ1-2,TRBV19,CASSPWIGDRVGYTF,TGTGCCAGTAGCCCCTGGATTGGTGACAGGGTTGGCTACACCTTC
-,-,TRBJ2-2,TRBV5-5,CASSPRYMVNTGELFF,TGTGCCAGCAGCCCCAGGTATATGGTCAACACCGGGGAGCTGTTTTTT
-,-,TRBJ2-3,TRBV13,CASSLGSMADTQYF,TGTGCCAGCAGCTTAGGCTCTATGGCAGATACGCAGTATTTT
-,-,TRBJ2-2,TRBV7-9,CASSLTSGDTGELFF,TGTGCCAGCAGCTTAACCAGCGGAGACACCGGGGAGCTGTTTTTT
few,TRBD2,TRBJ2-1,TRBV11-2,CASSFSGGAVGEQFF,TGTGCCAGCAGCTTTAGCGGGGGGGCGGTGGGTGAGCAGTTCTTC
-,TRBD1,TRBJ2-4,TRBV9,CASSVGGQGVIQYF,TGTGCCAGCAGCGTAGGGGGACAGGGGGTCATTCAGTACTTC
-,-,TRBJ2-3,TRBV19,CASSAGTDTQYF,TGTGCCAGTAGTGCCGGCACAGATACGCAGTATTTT
-,TRBD1,TRBJ1-5,TRBV19,CASRLGRDSNNQPQHF,TGTGCCAGTAGGCTCGGTCGGGACAGTAACAATCAGCCCCAGCATTTT
once,TRBD2,TRBJ2-5,TRBV23-1,CASTERGIGQETQYF,TGCGCCAGCACGGAGCGGGGGATCGGGCAAGAGACCCAGTACTTC